A single sample is the source of the 9 T cell receptor beta chains below, sequenced in a study of neoadjuvant anti-PD-1 for oral cavity cancer. TCRdb's copy holds only in-frame clones and misses some; the assay was immunoSEQ multiplex PCR. The table has 9,800 or so clones, 61% seen once. The time point denotes: after neoadjuvant nivolumab, at surgical resection. The material sequenced was PBMCs, taken after nivolumab (anti-PD-1) treatment. The receptors shown here come from a person between 35 and 79 years old with oral cavity squamous cell carcinoma.

The chain uses TRBV7-6 and TRBJ1-1; a weak D match, TRBD1 (5 bases). The V and J ends lost 8 bases and 2 bases respectively, with 18 bases between them. Per germline, CDR1 SGHVS and CDR2 FNYEAQ. The CDR3 has 15 residues. The CDR3 sequence is CASFPWGRDNTEAFF. CDR3 DNA sequence: TGTGCCAGCTTCCCTTGGGGACGGGATAACACTGAAGCTTTCTTT.

The chain is built from TRBV28 and TRBJ1-6; possible D gene TRBD1, 5 bases. CDR3 length: 14 amino acids. Germline V gene data show CDR1 as MDHEN and CDR2 as SYDVKM. Trimming pared 6 bases from V and 6 bases from J, leaving 12 bases between. The CDR3 loop reads CASRVLGTNSPLHF. The CDR3 coding sequence is TGTGCCAGCAGAGTTTTGGGGACTAATTCACCCCTCCACTTT.

A single count supports this clone. V usage is TRBV9 and J usage is TRBJ2-5; D gene uncertain. The CDR3 length is 13 residues. The germline V gene encodes CDR1 SGDLS and CDR2 YYNGEE. Trimming left V 4 bases short and J 4 bases short, with 11 bases between. In DNA, the CDR3 is TGTGCCAGCAGCCCCCCCGGCCTAGAGACCCAGTACTTC. It encodes CASSPPGLETQYF.

This rearrangement joins TRBV5-1 to TRBJ1-2, with D possibly matching TRBD1 (5 bases). The germline V gene has CDR1 SGHRS and CDR2 YFSETQ. The ends were cut back, 4 bases at V and 0 bases at J, with 10 bases in the middle. The CDR3 is made up of 14 amino acids. CDR3 coding DNA: TGCGCCAGCAGCCCACAGGCCTCTAACTATGGCTACACCTTC. This encodes CASSPQASNYGYTF.

The CDR3, as DNA: TGTGCCAGCACTCAGGCAGGGAAGGACTATGGCTACACCTTC. This codes for CASTQAGKDYGYTF. The J gene is TRBJ1-2, the V gene TRBV6-1; D perhaps matches TRBD1 (5 bases). The V and J ends lost 7 bases and 3 bases respectively, with 15 bases between them. Germline V lookup: CDR1 MNHNS, CDR2 SASEGT. This CDR3 region has 14 residues.

In this sample, this clone turned up a few times. The chain recombines TRBV19 with TRBJ1-5; D is possibly TRBD1 (6 bases). CDR3 length: 13 residues. Deletions cut 10 bases from V and 4 bases from J, with 14 bases between. Germline values: CDR1 LNHDA, CDR2 SQIVND (reference sequence). CDR3: CATQGDINQPQHF. The CDR3 coding sequence is TGTGCCACCCAAGGGGACATAAATCAGCCCCAGCATTTT.

The gene calls are TRBV10-2 and TRBJ1-2; TRBD1 is a possible D gene (5 bases). The CDR3 length is 12 residues. The V gene lost 4 bases and the J gene lost 5 bases, with 8 bases spanning the gap. CDR1 is WSHSY, CDR2 SAAADI, per germline. DNA of the CDR3: TGCGCCAGCAGTGTGACAGTATATGGCTACACCTTC. It specifies CASSVTVYGYTF.

V gene TRBV28 combines with J gene TRBJ1-2, with a tentative D call TRBD1 (6 bases). Per the germline V gene, CDR1 is MDHEN and CDR2 is SYDVKM. V was clipped by 4 bases and J by 4 bases, with 16 bases between them. The CDR3 is 15 residues long. The CDR3 nucleotides are TGTGCCAGCAGTTCCGGGGACACAGGGACCTATGGCTACACCTTC. Translated, it gives CASSSGDTGTYGYTF.

The chain joins TRBV4-1 to TRBJ1-6, with D uncertain. This CDR3 has 13 amino acids. V dropped 4 bases and J dropped 4 bases, with 5 bases sitting between them. Per germline, CDR1 MGHRA and CDR2 YSYEKL. CDR3 nucleotide sequence: TGCGCCAGCAGCCTAGATTATAATTCACCCCTCCACTTT. Amino acid sequence: CASSLDYNSPLHF.